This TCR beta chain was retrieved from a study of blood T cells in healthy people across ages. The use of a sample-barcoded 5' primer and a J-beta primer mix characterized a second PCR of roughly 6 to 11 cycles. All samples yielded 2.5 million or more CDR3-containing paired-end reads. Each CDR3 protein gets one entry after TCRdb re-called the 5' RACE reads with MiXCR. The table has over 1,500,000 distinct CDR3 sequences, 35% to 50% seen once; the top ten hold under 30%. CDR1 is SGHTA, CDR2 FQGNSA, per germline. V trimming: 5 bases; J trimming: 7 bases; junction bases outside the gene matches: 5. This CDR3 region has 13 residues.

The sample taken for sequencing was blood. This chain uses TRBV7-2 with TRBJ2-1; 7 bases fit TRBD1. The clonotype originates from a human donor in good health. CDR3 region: CASSTQQGNEQFF. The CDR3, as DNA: TGTGCCAGCAGCACCCAACAGGGGAATGAGCAGTTCTTC.